These 11 T cell receptor beta chains were all obtained from the same sample, sequenced in a study of blood T cell repertoires in COVID-19. Measured with immunoSEQ multiplex PCR; TCRdb has only the in-frame clones, and not every one. Of about 270,000 clones detected, about nine tenths appear once; the ten largest clones hold 4.1%. The sequencing input was PBMCs or T cells enriched from blood (not recorded which). The receptor set was obtained from a woman younger than 45 with acute COVID-19.

The chain employs TRBV7-2 and TRBJ1-4, with 10 bases identical to TRBD1. The germline V gene encodes CDR1 SGHTA and CDR2 FQGNSA. V dropped 5 bases and J dropped 8; count of bases not matched to a gene: 5. CDR3 size: 14 residues. The CDR3 DNA is TGTGCCAGCAGCGGTCGACAGGGGGCCGAAAAACTGTTTTTT. Translated, it gives CASSGRQGAEKLFF.

The V call is TRBV5-6, the J call TRBJ2-1; the match to TRBD2 covers 8 bases. The V and J ends lost 4 bases and 3 bases, in that order; junction bases with no gene match: 9. The CDR3 has 16 amino acids. CDR1 and CDR2 (germline): SGHDT, YYEEEE. CDR3 sequence reads: CASSPGGGRYYNEQFF. As DNA, the CDR3 is TGTGCCAGCAGCCCCGGCGGCGGGAGGTACTACAATGAGCAGTTCTTC.

This clone came up once. The V call is TRBV28, the J call TRBJ1-2; D remains ambiguous. Trimming removed 6 bases from V and 7 bases from J, with 21 bases in between. This CDR3 comprises 15 residues. The V gene's germline CDR1 is MDHEN and CDR2 SYDVKM. The CDR3 region is CASSRGEGPLFGYTF. In DNA form, the CDR3 reads TGTGCCAGCAGCCGTGGGGAGGGCCCTCTTTTTGGCTACACCTTC.

Comment on this clone: The same CDR3 also results from other DNA sequences found in this sample. CDR3 sequence (DNA): TGCAGCGTTGTGCGGGGCACCTACGAGCAGTACTTC. This codes for CSVVRGTYEQYF. V usage is TRBV29-1 and J usage is TRBJ2-7; D perhaps matches TRBD2 (6 bases). V dropped 4 bases and J dropped 2 bases, with 9 bases sitting between them. The CDR3 covers 12 residues. The germline V gene has CDR1 SQVTM and CDR2 ANQGSEA.

The rearrangement joins TRBV25-1 to TRBJ2-1; 8 bases align to TRBD2. The CDR3 is 15 residues long. CDR1 and CDR2 (germline): MGHDK, SYGVNS. V lost 4 bases to trimming and J lost 1 base; unmatched junction nucleotides: 3. The CDR3 DNA reads TGTGCCAGCAGTGTAAGCGGGAGTTCCTACAATGAGCAGTTCTTC. Translation gives CASSVSGSSYNEQFF.

V and J are TRBV24-1 and TRBJ1-1; TRBD1 matches 7 bases. The CDR3 sequence is 14 residues long. Per the germline V gene, CDR1 is KGHDR and CDR2 is SFDVKD. J lost 6 bases, V lost 2 bases, and 5 bases had no gene match. CDR3: CATSDSQGGAEAFF. CDR3 in DNA: TGTGCCACCAGTGATTCCCAGGGGGGTGCTGAAGCTTTCTTT.

This chain uses TRBV27 with TRBJ2-3, with 9 bases fitting TRBD1. V trimming: 6 bases; J trimming: 0 bases; junction bases outside the gene matches: 16. Germline-derived CDR1 and CDR2 are MNHEY and SMNVEV (reference sequence). This CDR3 spans 19 amino acids. The CDR3 spells CASRLPGTGPTPSTDTQYF. In DNA form, the CDR3 reads TGTGCCAGCAGACTCCCCGGGACAGGGCCCACCCCTAGCACAGATACGCAGTATTTT.

V gene TRBV3-1 (or the pseudogene TRBV3-2) combines with J gene TRBJ2-7; 9 bases agree with TRBD2. The trim removed 4 bases at V and 3 bases at J, leaving 16 bases unmatched. The length of the CDR3 is 18 residues. Germline assignment: CDR1 LGHDT and CDR2 YNNKEL (reference sequence). In nucleotides, the CDR3 is TGTGCCAGCAGCCGGGCGAGTAGCGGGAGCTTCATGGGCTACGAGCAGTACTTC. It encodes CASSRASSGSFMGYEQYF.

V and J are TRBV6-5 and TRBJ1-4; D perhaps matches TRBD1 (5 bases). The CDR3 is 14 amino acids. From germline, CDR1 is MNHEY and CDR2 SVGAGI. Trimming left V 9 bases short and J 8 bases short, with 19 bases between. The CDR3 protein is CASAATDIREKLFF. The CDR3 nucleotides read TGTGCCAGTGCAGCGACAGATATTAGGGAAAAACTGTTTTTT.

V is TRBV2 and J is TRBJ1-2; D not resolved. Germline lookup yields CDR1 SNHLY and CDR2 FYNNEI. This CDR3 has 14 residues. V dropped 2 bases and J dropped 4 bases, with 11 bases sitting between them. CDR3 DNA: TGTGCCAGCAGTGAAAGGAGGGCCAGCTATGGCTACACCTTC. Protein sequence: CASSERRASYGYTF.

J is TRBJ2-1 and V is TRBV5-1; weak D call: TRBD1 (5 bases). There are 15 residues in the CDR3. Trimming stripped 3 bases from V and 5 bases from J, with 15 bases between. Germline V gives CDR1 SGHRS, CDR2 YFSETQ. The CDR3 DNA reads as TGCGCCAGCAGCTCCCGTGGGGCGGCAAACAATGAGCAGTTCTTC. Translating it yields CASSSRGAANNEQFF.